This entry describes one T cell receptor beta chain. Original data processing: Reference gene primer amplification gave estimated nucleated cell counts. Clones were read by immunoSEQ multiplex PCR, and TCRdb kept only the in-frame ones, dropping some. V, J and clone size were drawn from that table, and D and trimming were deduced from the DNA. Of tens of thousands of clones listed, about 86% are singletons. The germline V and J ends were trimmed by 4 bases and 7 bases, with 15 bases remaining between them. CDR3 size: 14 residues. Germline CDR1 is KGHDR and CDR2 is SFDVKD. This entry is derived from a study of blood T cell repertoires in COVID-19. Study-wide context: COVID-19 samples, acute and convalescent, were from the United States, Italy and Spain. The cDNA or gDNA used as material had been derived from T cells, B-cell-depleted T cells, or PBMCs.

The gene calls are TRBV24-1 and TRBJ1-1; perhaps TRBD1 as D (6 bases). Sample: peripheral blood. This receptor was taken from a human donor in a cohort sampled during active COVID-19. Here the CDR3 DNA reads TGTGCCACCAGTGACGGAACAGGGTACGGTGAAGCTTTCTTT. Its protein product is CATSDGTGYGEAFF.